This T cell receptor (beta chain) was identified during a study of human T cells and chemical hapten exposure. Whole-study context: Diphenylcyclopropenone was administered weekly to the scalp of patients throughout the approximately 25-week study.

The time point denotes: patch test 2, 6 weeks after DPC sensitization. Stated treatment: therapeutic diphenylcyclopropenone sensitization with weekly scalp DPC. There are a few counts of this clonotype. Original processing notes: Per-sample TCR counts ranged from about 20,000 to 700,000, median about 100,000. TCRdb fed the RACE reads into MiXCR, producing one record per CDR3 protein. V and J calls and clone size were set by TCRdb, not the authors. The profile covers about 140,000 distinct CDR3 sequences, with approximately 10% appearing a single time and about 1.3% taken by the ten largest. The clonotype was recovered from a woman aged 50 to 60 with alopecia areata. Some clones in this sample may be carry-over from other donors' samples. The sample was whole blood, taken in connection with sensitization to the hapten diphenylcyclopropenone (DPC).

The CDR3 loop is CAWSPGGPNYGYTF. The CDR3 DNA sequence: TGTGCCTGGAGTCCAGGGGGACCTAACTATGGCTACACCTTC. This sequence joins TRBV30 and TRBJ1-2, with 7 positions matching TRBD1. CDR3 length: 14 residues. With V trimmed by 2 bases and J by 0 bases, 3 bases remained unmatched. The germline CDR1 and CDR2 sequences are GTSNPN and SVGIG (reference sequence).